Listed here are 24 T cell receptor beta chains from one sample, sequenced in a study of control samples from healthy donors and cancer patients. Generated by immunoSEQ multiplex PCR, the TCRdb table keeps only in-frame clones and is missing some. The table includes around 84,000 clones, about nine tenths detected once. The sequenced sample was blood. The receptors stem from a young man in good health.

The rearrangement joins TRBV28 to TRBJ2-7; 9 bases match TRBD1. Germline CDR1 is MDHEN and CDR2 is SYDVKM. The CDR3 has 14 amino acids. With 8 bases clipped from V and 0 bases from J, the junction kept 5 bases outside the gene matches. As DNA, the CDR3 is TGTGCCAGCTCCGGGACAGGGCCCTCCTACGAGCAGTACTTC. It translates to CASSGTGPSYEQYF.

The V call is TRBV27, the J call TRBJ2-2; 7 nucleotides match TRBD1. The ends lost 1 base at V and 4 bases at J; junction bases unmatched: 3. Germline V lookup: CDR1 MNHEY, CDR2 SMNVEV (reference sequence). This CDR3 region has 15 residues. This CDR3 reads CASSLWGTATGELFF. The CDR3 DNA reads as TGTGCCAGCAGTTTATGGGGGACAGCCACCGGGGAGCTGTTTTTT.

This chain uses TRBV10-3 with TRBJ2-7; D unresolved. Trimming took off 4 bases at V and 4 bases at J, with 11 bases between the two ends. The germline V gene has CDR1 ENHRY and CDR2 SYGVKD. This CDR3 contains 13 residues. The CDR3 protein is CAISGQENYEQYF. CDR3 sequence (DNA): TGTGCCATCAGTGGTCAGGAGAATTACGAGCAGTACTTC.

This sequence joins TRBV4-2 and TRBJ2-1, with 15 bases aligning to TRBD2. This CDR3 is built from 19 residues. The germline CDR1 and CDR2 sequences are LGHNA and YNFKEQ. V lost 0 bases and J lost 9; bases outside the gene matches: 12. The CDR3 DNA follows: TGTGCCAGCAGCCAAGATCGTGGGACTAGCGGGAGGCGGCGAATTGAGCAGTTCTTC. It encodes CASSQDRGTSGRRRIEQFF.

This chain uses TRBV7-8 with TRBJ2-3, with 7 bases matching TRBD2. V shed 4 bases and J 4 bases; nucleotides not matched to a gene: 8. The CDR3 totals 15 residues. Germline V CDR1 and CDR2: SGHVS, FQNEAQ. The CDR3 loop reads CASSSGGSGADTQYF. The CDR3 DNA reads as TGTGCCAGCAGCTCGGGGGGTAGCGGAGCAGATACGCAGTATTTT.

This clone showed up just a few times. The chain is built from TRBV4-3 and TRBJ1-3; 8 bases agree with TRBD1. The CDR3 extends over 15 amino acids. Unmatched junction bases numbered 2, after V lost 0 bases and J lost 4 bases. CDR1 is LGHNA, CDR2 YSLEER, per germline. The CDR3 nucleotides read TGCGCCAGCAGCCAAGATGGACAGGGAGGAAACACCATATATTTT. This encodes CASSQDGQGGNTIYF.

The DNA for the CDR3 is TGCAGCGTTGTTGGGGGTAAGGTGCCCCAGCATTTT. Translating it yields CSVVGGKVPQHF. This chain connects TRBV29-1 to TRBJ1-5, with D possibly TRBD1 on 5 matching bases. CDR1 and CDR2 from the germline V gene are SQVTM and ANQGSEA. V lost 4 bases to trimming and J lost 9 bases, with 13 bases between them. The CDR3 consists of 12 residues.

V gene TRBV25-1 combines with J gene TRBJ2-7; the D gene is possibly TRBD1 (6 bases). CDR3 length: 15 amino acids. The V and J ends lost 4 bases and 4 bases respectively, with 17 bases between them. Germline V CDR1 and CDR2: MGHDK, SYGVNS. CDR3 DNA: TGTGCCAGCAGTGGGGGTGGAGCCCAGGGGTACGAGCAGTACTTC. Encoded protein: CASSGGGAQGYEQYF.

V and J are TRBV7-9 and TRBJ2-7; a weak D match, TRBD1 (9 bases). Germline loops: CDR1 SEHNR, CDR2 FQNEAQ (reference sequence). V lost 5 bases and J lost 4, with 15 bases in between. The CDR3 consists of 14 residues. The CDR3 nucleotides read TGTGCCAGCAGCCATAGCGGGACAGGGTACGAGCAGTACTTC. Translation gives CASSHSGTGYEQYF.

This chain connects TRBV6-5 to TRBJ1-2; TRBD1 is a possible D gene (5 bases). V gave up 2 bases and J gave up 8 bases, with 12 bases separating them. The CDR3 runs 13 residues. Looked up from germline, CDR1 is MNHEY and CDR2 is SVGAGI. CDR3 bases: TGTGCCAGCAGTTACGGGGGGGGGTTCGGCTACACCTTC. As protein: CASSYGGGFGYTF.

In nucleotides, the CDR3 is TGCGCCAGCAGAGTGCAGGGGACTAACTATGGCTACACCTTC. The encoded protein is CASRVQGTNYGYTF. The chain combines TRBV5-1 with TRBJ1-2; a possible D gene is TRBD1 (6 bases). V gave up 5 bases and J gave up 0 bases, with 11 bases separating them. The CDR3 covers 14 residues. Looked up from germline, CDR1 is SGHRS and CDR2 is YFSETQ.

The chain couples TRBV19 to TRBJ1-2; D is unresolved. This CDR3 comprises 15 residues. V was clipped by 5 bases and J by 2 bases, with 15 bases between them. Germline CDR1 is LNHDA and CDR2 is SQIVND (reference sequence). The CDR3 DNA is TGTGCCAGTAGTGTTGTGCGGGGTTCGAACTATGGCTACACCTTC. Its translation is CASSVVRGSNYGYTF.

The rearrangement links TRBV6-6 to TRBJ2-7; tentative D call: TRBD2 (6 bases). With 8 bases removed from V and 4 bases from J, the gap between germline ends came to 18 bases. This CDR3 region has 14 residues. CDR1 and CDR2 from the germline V gene are MNHNY and SVGAGI (reference sequence). CDR3 bases: TGTGCCAGCTGCCCCACCGGGACTTTGTACGAGCAGTACTTC. Residues: CASCPTGTLYEQYF.

The chain combines TRBV5-1 with TRBJ2-3, with D tentatively TRBD1 (6 bases). Trimming took 4 bases from V and 5 from J, leaving 17 bases between them. Per germline, CDR1 SGHRS and CDR2 YFSETQ. The length of the CDR3 is 15 residues. CDR3 protein: CASSHGHQGQDTQYF. In DNA, the CDR3 is TGCGCCAGCAGCCATGGACACCAGGGACAAGATACGCAGTATTTT.

The rearrangement links TRBV4-1 to TRBJ2-7; possibly TRBD1 for D (6 bases). This CDR3 is 14 amino acids long. Trimming left V 1 base short and J 1 base short, with 8 bases between. Germline loops: CDR1 MGHRA, CDR2 YSYEKL. The chain's CDR3 is CASSQGQGSYEQYF. The CDR3 DNA sequence: TGCGCCAGCAGCCAAGGTCAGGGGTCCTACGAGCAGTACTTC.

The chain is built from TRBV21-1 and TRBJ2-1; the table's TRBD2 call for D was not verified on the DNA. TRBV21-1 corresponds to a pseudogene. The CDR3 is made up of 18 amino acids. The CDR3 bases are TGTGCCAGCAGCAATGGAGCAGCGGGGGGGATCTCCTACAATGAGCAGTTCTTC. Translating gives CASSNGAAGGISYNEQFF.

The chain recombines TRBV7-2 with TRBJ1-3; maybe TRBD1 (5 bases). Trimming cost V 2 bases and J 0 bases, with 8 bases left between them. This CDR3 has 15 residues. The germline V gene encodes CDR1 SGHTA and CDR2 FQGNSA. CDR3 loop: CASSLMGDSGNTIYF. CDR3 nucleotides: TGTGCCAGCAGCTTAATGGGGGACTCTGGAAACACCATATATTTT.

The CDR3 bases are TGTGCCAGCAGTACCCACCCAAGGGCGGACTATGGCTACACCTTC. This codes for CASSTHPRADYGYTF. This chain connects TRBV6-5 to TRBJ1-2, with no clear D. The CDR3 totals 15 residues. Germline assignment: CDR1 MNHEY and CDR2 SVGAGI. The V gene lost 5 bases and the J gene lost 3 bases, with 16 bases spanning the gap.

To note about this clone: The junction shows a germline mismatch at one end, possibly a read error. This chain connects TRBV4-1 to TRBJ1-1; possible D gene TRBD1, 6 bases. This CDR3 contains 15 residues. Looked up from germline, CDR1 is MGHRA and CDR2 is YSYEKL. The CDR3, as DNA: TGCGCCAGCAGCCAAGACGCGGGGGGCGTCACTGGAGCTTTCTTT. Protein product: CASSQDAGGVTGAFF.

In its sample, this clone was seen a few times. CDR3 in DNA: TGTGCCATCAGTGAGTCGTTCGTAGAGAGGGGCGGTAAAAACATTCAGTACTTC. It encodes CAISESFVERGGKNIQYF. The J gene is TRBJ2-4, the V gene TRBV10-3; D may match TRBD1 or TRBD2 (5 bases each). The CDR3 loop spans 18 amino acids. CDR1 and CDR2 (germline): ENHRY, SYGVKD. Trimming pared 0 bases from V and 4 bases from J, leaving 19 bases between.

This chain links TRBV3-1 (or the pseudogene TRBV3-2) with TRBJ2-3; 7 positions agree with TRBD2. Germline V gives CDR1 LGHDT, CDR2 YNNKEL (reference sequence). This CDR3 contains 13 residues. J lost 8 bases, V lost 0 bases, and 2 bases had no gene match. Written as DNA, the CDR3 is TGTGCCAGCAGCCAAGATAGGGAGGGTACGCAGTATTTT. Its translation is CASSQDREGTQYF.

The chain joins TRBV2 to TRBJ2-7, with 7 bases that match TRBD1. Trimming removed 9 bases from V and 6 bases from J; junction bases left unmatched: 11. This CDR3 spans 13 amino acids. CDR1 is SNHLY and CDR2 is FYNNEI in the germline V gene. In DNA, the CDR3 is TGTGCCAGTACCGGGACAGTACTCTTCGAGCAGTACTTC. Its protein product is CASTGTVLFEQYF.

The chain has TRBV7-9 and TRBJ2-7; 10 nucleotides line up with TRBD1. Germline V gives CDR1 SEHNR, CDR2 FQNEAQ (reference sequence). J was trimmed by 4 bases and V by 0 bases; bases with no gene match: 3. The CDR3 totals 15 residues. The CDR3 DNA follows: TGTGCCAGCAGCTTAGCGGGGACAGGGGTGTACGAGCAGTACTTC. Protein product: CASSLAGTGVYEQYF.

The chain uses TRBV7-6 and TRBJ2-3; D call uncertain. Trimming removed 2 bases at V and 3 bases at J, with 15 bases between. From germline, CDR1 is SGHVS and CDR2 FNYEAQ. This CDR3 contains 16 residues. DNA for the CDR3: TGTGCCAGCAGCTTAACCCAGAAGGGTAGGACAGATACGCAGTATTTT. Translated, it gives CASSLTQKGRTDTQYF.